Below are 5 T cell receptor beta chains sequenced from a single sample in a study of CD8+CD57+ T cells in acquired aplastic anemia. Sequencing involved patients with CD8+CD57+ cell expansion previously shown by flow cytometry. For CDR3 and TCR beta VDJ profiling, genomic DNA was the template used. TCRdb reanalysed the reads using MiXCR and keeps one entry per CDR3 protein. The sample gives around 170,000 distinct CDR3 sequences, nearly 50% of which show up once; around a tenth is in the top ten. The specimen was sorted CD4+, CD8+, or CD8+CD57+ T cells (not recorded which) from PBMCs. These receptors originate from a human donor with aplastic anemia.

Many counts were recorded for this clonotype. CDR3 nucleotide sequence: TGTGCCAGTAGTATAGGTGGAGACAGGCGCACTTCCTCTGGAAACACCATATATTTT. This codes for CASSIGGDRRTSSGNTIYF. The chain carries TRBV19 and TRBJ1-3; maybe TRBD1 (6 bases). V was trimmed by 1 base and J by 0 bases, leaving 19 bases between them. There are 19 residues in the CDR3. Per germline, CDR1 LNHDA and CDR2 SQIVND (reference sequence).

The chain joins TRBV13 to TRBJ1-2; 7 positions agree with TRBD1. CDR3 length equals 15 residues. Germline V gene sequence: CDR1 PRHDT, CDR2 FYEKMQ (reference sequence). V gave up 6 bases and J gave up 6 bases; unmatched junction bases: 13. The CDR3 reads CASSLLDRERDGYTF. The CDR3 DNA reads TGTGCCAGCAGTTTACTAGACAGGGAGCGGGATGGCTACACCTTC.

This clonotype showed up just a few times. The chain combines TRBV14 with TRBJ1-1; 7 bases fit TRBD1. The trim removed 4 bases at V and 0 bases at J, leaving 11 bases unmatched. The CDR3 runs 17 residues. The germline V gene encodes CDR1 SGHDN and CDR2 FVKESK. CDR3 in amino acids: CASSLRATGLLNTEAFF. Here the CDR3 DNA reads TGTGCCAGCAGCCTAAGGGCGACAGGGCTATTGAACACTGAAGCTTTCTTT. The variable domain in full, with the rest retrieved from reference TRBV14 and TRBJ1-1, is EAGVTQFPSHSVIEKGQTVTLRCDPISGHDNLYWYRRVMGKEIKFLLHFVKESKQDESGMPNNRFLAERTGGTYSTLKVQPAELEDSGVYFCASSLRATGLLNTEAFFGQGTRLTVV.

The V and J genes are TRBV29-1 and TRBJ1-1, with D hard to call. Germline V gives CDR1 SQVTM, CDR2 ANQGSEA. V was cut by 7 bases and J by 0 bases, with 12 bases left in between. This CDR3 contains 13 residues. The DNA for the CDR3 is TGCAGCGGAACATCGCCCATGAACACTGAAGCTTTCTTT. Translation gives CSGTSPMNTEAFF.

This clonotype was seen ten or more times. The gene calls are TRBV5-1 and TRBJ2-3, with 7 bases aligning to TRBD2. V shed 0 bases and J 2 bases; nucleotides not matched to a gene: 6. Looked up from germline, CDR1 is SGHRS and CDR2 is YFSETQ. CDR3 size: 16 residues. The CDR3 sequence is CASSLGSGAPTDTQYF. In nucleotides, the CDR3 is TGCGCCAGCAGCTTGGGGAGCGGGGCCCCCACAGATACGCAGTATTTT. The full variable domain, completed using reference TRBV5-1 and TRBJ2-3, is KAGVTQTPRYLIKTRGQQVTLSCSPISGHRSVSWYQQTPGQGLQFLFEYFSETQRNKGNFPGRFSGRQFSNSRSEMNVSTLELGDSALYLCASSLGSGAPTDTQYFGPGTRLTVL.